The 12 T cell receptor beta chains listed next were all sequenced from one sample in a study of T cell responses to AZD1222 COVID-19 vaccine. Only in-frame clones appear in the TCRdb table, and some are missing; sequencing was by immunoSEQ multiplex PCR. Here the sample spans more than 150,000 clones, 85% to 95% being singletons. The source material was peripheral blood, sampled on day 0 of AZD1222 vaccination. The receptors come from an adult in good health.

The CDR3 DNA follows: TGCGCCAGCAGCTTGGAAGGACTAGCGAGGTACAATGAGCAGTTCTTC. It translates to CASSLEGLARYNEQFF. The V gene is TRBV5-1, the J gene TRBJ2-1; 9 bases are shared with TRBD2. This CDR3 has 16 amino acids. The V segment lost 0 bases and the J segment 4 bases; nucleotides outside the gene matches: 5. The germline CDR1 and CDR2 sequences are SGHRS and YFSETQ.

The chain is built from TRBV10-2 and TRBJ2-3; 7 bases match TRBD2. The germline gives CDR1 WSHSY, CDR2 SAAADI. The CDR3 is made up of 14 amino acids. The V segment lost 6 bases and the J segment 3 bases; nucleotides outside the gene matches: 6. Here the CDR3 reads CASRREVGTDTQYF. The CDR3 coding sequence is TGCGCCAGCAGACGGGAGGTTGGGACAGATACGCAGTATTTT.

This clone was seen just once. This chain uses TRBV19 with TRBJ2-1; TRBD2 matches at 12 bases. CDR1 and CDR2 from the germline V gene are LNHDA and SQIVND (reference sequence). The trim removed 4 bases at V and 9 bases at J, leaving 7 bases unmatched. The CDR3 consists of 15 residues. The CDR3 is CASSRTSGRWGEQFF. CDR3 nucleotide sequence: TGTGCCAGTAGTAGAACTAGCGGGAGGTGGGGTGAGCAGTTCTTC.

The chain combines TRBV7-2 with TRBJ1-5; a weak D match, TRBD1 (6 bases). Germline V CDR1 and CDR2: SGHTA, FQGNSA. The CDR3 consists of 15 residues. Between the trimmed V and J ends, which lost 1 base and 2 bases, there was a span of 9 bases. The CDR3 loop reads CASSLDSGGNQPQHF. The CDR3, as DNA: TGTGCCAGCAGCTTAGATTCAGGGGGCAATCAGCCCCAGCATTTT.

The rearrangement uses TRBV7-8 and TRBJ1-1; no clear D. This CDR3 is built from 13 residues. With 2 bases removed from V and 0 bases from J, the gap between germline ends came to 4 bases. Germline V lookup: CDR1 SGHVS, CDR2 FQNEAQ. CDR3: CASSLRLNTEAFF. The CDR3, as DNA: TGTGCCAGCAGCTTACGCCTGAACACTGAAGCTTTCTTT.

CDR3 bases: TGTGCTAGTGGTTTGAGGGGCGCAAGAGGCTACACCTTC. Protein sequence: CASGLRGARGYTF. The chain has TRBV12-5 and TRBJ1-2; D possibly corresponds to TRBD1 (5 bases). The CDR3 is 13 residues long. The V gene's germline CDR1 is LGHNT and CDR2 FRNRAP. The ends were cut back, 2 bases at V and 8 bases at J, with 12 bases in the middle.

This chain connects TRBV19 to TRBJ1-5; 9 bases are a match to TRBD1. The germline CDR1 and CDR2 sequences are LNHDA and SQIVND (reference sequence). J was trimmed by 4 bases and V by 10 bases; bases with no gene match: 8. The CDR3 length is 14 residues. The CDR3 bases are TGTGCCACCAAGGACAGGGGAGCAAATCAGCCCCAGCATTTT. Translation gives CATKDRGANQPQHF.

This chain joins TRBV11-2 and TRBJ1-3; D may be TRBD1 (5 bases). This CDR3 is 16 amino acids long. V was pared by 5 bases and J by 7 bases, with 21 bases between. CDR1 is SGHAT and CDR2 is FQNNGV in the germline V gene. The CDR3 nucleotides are TGTGCCAGCAGCCCCACCTCCCAGGGTACGGGGAACACCATATATTTT. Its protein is CASSPTSQGTGNTIYF.

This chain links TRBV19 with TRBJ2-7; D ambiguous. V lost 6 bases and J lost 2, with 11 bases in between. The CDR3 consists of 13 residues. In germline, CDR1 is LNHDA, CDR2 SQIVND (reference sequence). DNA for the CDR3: TGTGCCAGTAGCCCTCGGCTAGCCTACGAGCAGTACTTC. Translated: CASSPRLAYEQYF. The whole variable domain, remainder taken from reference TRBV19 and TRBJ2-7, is DGGITQSPKYLFRKEGQNVTLSCEQNLNHDAMYWYRQDPGQGLRLIYYSQIVNDFQKGDIAEGYSVSREKKESFPLTVTSAQKNPTAFYLCASSPRLAYEQYFGPGTRLTVT.

This CDR3 reads CASSLSTGTSFYEQYF. The CDR3 coding sequence is TGTGCCAGCAGCTTATCGACAGGGACCTCCTTCTACGAGCAGTACTTC. The V and J genes are TRBV11-2 and TRBJ2-7; TRBD1 agrees at 7 bases. Germline loops: CDR1 SGHAT, CDR2 FQNNGV. The V and J ends lost 2 bases and 3 bases, in that order; junction bases with no gene match: 10. The CDR3 spans 16 residues.

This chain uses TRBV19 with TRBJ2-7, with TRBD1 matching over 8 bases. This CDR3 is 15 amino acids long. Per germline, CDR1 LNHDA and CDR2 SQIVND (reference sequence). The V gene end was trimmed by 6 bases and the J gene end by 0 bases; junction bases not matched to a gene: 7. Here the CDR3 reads CASSLDRVSSYEQYF. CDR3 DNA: TGTGCCAGTAGCCTGGACAGGGTGAGCTCCTACGAGCAGTACTTC.

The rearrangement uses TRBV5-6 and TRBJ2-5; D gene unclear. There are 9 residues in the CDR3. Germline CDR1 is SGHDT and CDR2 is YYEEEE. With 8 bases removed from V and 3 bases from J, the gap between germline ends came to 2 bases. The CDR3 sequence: CAREETQYF. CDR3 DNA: TGTGCCAGGGAAGAGACCCAGTACTTC. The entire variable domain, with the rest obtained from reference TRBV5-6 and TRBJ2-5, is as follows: DAGVTQSPTHLIKTRGQQVTLRCSPKSGHDTVSWYQQALGQGPQFIFQYYEEEERQRGNFPDRFSGHQFPNYSSELNVNALLLGDSALYLCAREETQYFGPGTRLLVL.